The sequence of this TCR beta chain was determined in a study of shared clonotypes between healthy human individuals. Measured with immunoSEQ multiplex PCR; TCRdb has only the in-frame clones, and not every one. The table has approximately 2,000,000 clones, 80% to 95% seen once; the top ten hold about 0.36%. V lost 3 bases and J lost 6; bases outside the gene matches: 4. CDR1 and CDR2 from the germline V gene are MNHNS and SASEGT. The CDR3 covers 16 residues. This chain joins TRBV6-1 and TRBJ2-3, with TRBD2 matching 15 bases. This receptor was identified in a young man in good health. Some clones in this sample may be carry-over from other donors' samples. Sequencing used naive CD4+ T cells from PBMCs. The subset: CD45RA+ positively selected. CDR3 loop: CASSDGLAGGGDTQYF. As DNA, the CDR3 is TGTGCCAGCAGTGATGGACTAGCGGGAGGGGGGGATACGCAGTATTTT.